What follows is one T cell receptor beta chain and its context. Authors' data handling: By means of reference gene primer amplification, nucleated cell counts were estimated. The table came from immunoSEQ multiplex PCR; TCRdb's copy has only in-frame clones and leaves some out. D and trimming were read from the DNA, whereas the V and J calls and clone size are those reported in that table. The sample holds 150,000 to 200,000 clones; roughly 84% are singletons and the top ten take 3.2%. The sample comes from a study of blood T cell repertoires in COVID-19. CDR1 is GTSNPN and CDR2 is SVGIG in the germline V gene (reference sequence). V lost 2 bases and J lost 4, with 8 bases in between. The CDR3 is made up of 12 amino acids. Participants were aged about 18 to 90 years from more than 20 US areas.

The chain is built from TRBV30 and TRBJ1-2, with D possibly matching TRBD1 (6 bases). The clonotype comes from a woman younger than 45 who had been exposed to COVID-19. The sample taken for sequencing was PBMCs or T cells enriched from blood (not recorded which). The CDR3 region has the DNA TGTGCCTGGAGTCGGACAGTCTATGGCTACACCTTC. Protein product: CAWSRTVYGYTF.